What follows are 12 T cell receptor beta chains derived from one specimen sequenced in a study of blood T cells in healthy people across ages. For the second PCR, which ran for about 6 to 11 cycles, a sample-barcoded 5' primer and a J-beta primer mix were used. TCRdb re-called the 5' RACE reads with MiXCR, one entry per CDR3 protein. The sample lists 1.6 million or so distinct CDR3 sequences, roughly 30% seen once, with roughly 10% in the top ten. The sequencing input was blood. The receptors originated from a woman aged 25 to 39 in good health.

This clonotype was counted only a few times. The rearrangement joins TRBV28 to TRBJ2-3; 8 nucleotides line up with TRBD1. CDR1 is MDHEN, CDR2 SYDVKM, per germline. V gave up 4 bases and J gave up 2 bases; unmatched junction bases: 5. This CDR3 has 15 residues. CDR3 region: CASSYGTGNTDTQYF. The CDR3 DNA follows: TGTGCCAGCAGTTATGGGACAGGTAACACAGATACGCAGTATTTT.

The chain joins TRBV6-6 to TRBJ2-5; 9 nucleotides line up with TRBD2. After removal of 6 bases from V and 3 bases from J, the junction contained 8 bases not matched to a gene. Germline CDR1 and CDR2: MNHNY and SVGAGI (reference sequence). There are 15 residues in the CDR3. The CDR3 reads CASRPQLAGEETQYF. The CDR3 DNA sequence: TGTGCCAGCAGACCACAACTAGCGGGTGAAGAGACCCAGTACTTC.

V usage is TRBV5-4 and J usage is TRBJ2-7, with D possibly TRBD1 on 5 matching bases. The V gene's germline CDR1 is SGHNT and CDR2 YYREEE (reference sequence). This CDR3 has 14 amino acids. V was clipped by 4 bases and J by 5 bases, with 16 bases between them. The CDR3 DNA reads as TGTGCCAGCAGCAGAACAGGCGTAGTGGACGAGCAGTACTTC. Its translation: CASSRTGVVDEQYF.

This clonotype was seen once. The chain carries TRBV2 and TRBJ2-5; D remains unclear. The CDR3 is made up of 16 amino acids. Trimming removed 5 bases at V and 2 bases at J, with 18 bases between. CDR1 SNHLY and CDR2 FYNNEI come from the germline V gene. The CDR3 region is CASSPYETVLQETQYF. In nucleotides, the CDR3 is TGTGCCAGCAGTCCTTACGAGACGGTACTTCAAGAGACCCAGTACTTC.

This clonotype was seen a handful of times. This chain joins TRBV11-3 and TRBJ2-1; D possibly matches TRBD1 or TRBD2 (5 bases each). Trimming stripped 4 bases from V and 5 bases from J, with 15 bases between. Germline V gene sequence: CDR1 SGHNT, CDR2 YENEEA. CDR3 length: 15 residues. The DNA of the CDR3 is TGTGCCAGCAGCTCGGGACCCTTGGGGCACAATGAGCAGTTCTTC. This sequence encodes CASSSGPLGHNEQFF. Filled out from reference TRBV11-3 and TRBJ2-1, the complete variable domain reads EAGVVQSPRYKIIEKKQPVAFWCNPISGHNTLYWYLQNLGQGPELLIRYENEEAVDDSQLPKDRFSAERLKGVDSTLKIQPAELGDSAVYLCASSSGPLGHNEQFFGPGTRLTVL.

The chain carries TRBV13 and TRBJ2-3, with D perhaps TRBD2 (6 bases). The germline V and J ends were trimmed by 4 bases and 3 bases, with 14 bases remaining between them. CDR1 is PRHDT, CDR2 FYEKMQ, per germline (reference sequence). The CDR3 is 15 amino acids. CDR3 protein: CASSSPGRITDTQYF. The CDR3 DNA follows: TGTGCCAGCAGCTCCCCAGGGAGGATTACAGATACGCAGTATTTT.

V and J are TRBV7-3 and TRBJ2-6; 7 positions agree with TRBD2. J gave up 0 bases and V 2 bases, and 16 bases lay outside the gene matches. Germline CDR1 SGHTA, CDR2 FQGTGA. CDR3 size: 21 residues. This CDR3 reads CASSLVPRSGDRYSGANVLTF. CDR3 coding DNA: TGTGCCAGCAGCTTAGTCCCTAGGAGCGGGGACCGCTACTCTGGGGCCAACGTCCTGACTTTC.

The gene calls are TRBV3-1 and TRBJ2-7; weak D call: TRBD2 (5 bases). From germline, CDR1 is LGHDT and CDR2 YNNKEL (reference sequence). This CDR3 has 15 amino acids. The germline V and J ends were trimmed by 0 bases and 3 bases, with 12 bases remaining between them. The CDR3 sequence: CASSQDERLSYEQYF. CDR3 DNA sequence: TGTGCCAGCAGCCAAGATGAGCGGTTGAGCTACGAGCAGTACTTC.

This clonotype was counted a few times. The chain carries TRBV10-3 and TRBJ2-4; 7 nucleotides match TRBD1. The CDR3 contains 15 residues. With V trimmed by 3 bases and J by 8 bases, 10 bases remained unmatched. Germline V gene sequence: CDR1 ENHRY, CDR2 SYGVKD. The CDR3: CAISDPRQGRDIQYF. Written as DNA, the CDR3 is TGTGCCATCAGTGACCCGAGACAGGGACGGGACATTCAGTACTTC.

The genes are TRBV21-1 and TRBJ1-2. TRBV21-1 is termed a pseudogene. CDR3 length equals 12 residues. CDR3 DNA: TGTGCCAGCAGCAAACAGTTCCATGGCTACACCTTC. Protein product: CASSKQFHGYTF.

This chain uses TRBV6-2 or TRBV6-3 with TRBJ1-2, with D perhaps matching TRBD1 (5 bases). Germline V CDR1 and CDR2: MNHEY, SVGEGT. V shed 8 bases and J shed 8 bases, with 21 bases lying between them. The CDR3 is 14 amino acids. The CDR3 coding sequence is TGTGCCAGCTTACCGGGACTCCAGAAAGGGGGCTACACCTTC. Encoded protein: CASLPGLQKGGYTF.

This clonotype was picked up a small number of times. The chain carries TRBV29-1 and TRBJ2-7; 7 nucleotides match TRBD2. After removal of 0 bases from V and 7 bases from J, the junction contained 3 bases not matched to a gene. CDR1 and CDR2 (germline): SQVTM, ANQGSEA. This CDR3 spans 12 amino acids. As DNA, the CDR3 is TGCAGCGTTGAAGAGGGGGGGGAGGAGCAGTACTTC. It encodes CSVEEGGEEQYF.